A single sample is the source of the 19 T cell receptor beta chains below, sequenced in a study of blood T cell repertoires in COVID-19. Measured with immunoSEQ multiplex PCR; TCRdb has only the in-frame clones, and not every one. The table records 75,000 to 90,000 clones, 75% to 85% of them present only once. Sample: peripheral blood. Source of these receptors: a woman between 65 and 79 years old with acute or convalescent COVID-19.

The CDR3 DNA follows: TGCGCCAGCAGCGGGGACAGTTACAATGAGCAGTTCTTC. Translation gives CASSGDSYNEQFF. The rearrangement uses TRBV5-1 and TRBJ2-1; 7 bases are a match to TRBD1. The germline CDR1 and CDR2 sequences are SGHRS and YFSETQ. This CDR3 comprises 13 residues. Unmatched junction bases numbered 2, after V lost 4 bases and J lost 4 bases.

The CDR3 DNA reads as TGCAGCGTGGACTGGGACACCGCTTACGAGCAGTACTTC. Translated: CSVDWDTAYEQYF. The chain is built from TRBV29-1 and TRBJ2-7; tentatively, D is TRBD1 (6 bases). The CDR3 totals 13 residues. Per germline, CDR1 SQVTM and CDR2 ANQGSEA. V lost 6 bases to trimming and J lost 4 bases, with 16 bases between them.

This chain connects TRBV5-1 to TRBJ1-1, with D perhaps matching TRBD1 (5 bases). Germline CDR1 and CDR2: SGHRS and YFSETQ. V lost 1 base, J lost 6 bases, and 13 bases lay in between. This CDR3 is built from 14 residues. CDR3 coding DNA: TGCGCCAGCAGCTTGCGTACCGGGACTCCTGAAGCTTTCTTT. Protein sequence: CASSLRTGTPEAFF.

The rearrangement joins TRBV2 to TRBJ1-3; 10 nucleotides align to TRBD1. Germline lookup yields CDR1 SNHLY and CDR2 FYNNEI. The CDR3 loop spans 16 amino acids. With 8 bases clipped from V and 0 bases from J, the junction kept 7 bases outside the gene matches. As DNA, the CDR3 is TGTGCCAGCCAAAAGGACAGGGGGGACTCTGGAAACACCATATATTTT. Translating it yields CASQKDRGDSGNTIYF. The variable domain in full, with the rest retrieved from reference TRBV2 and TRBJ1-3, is EPEVTQTPSHQVTQMGQEVILRCVPISNHLYFYWYRQILGQKVEFLVSFYNNEISEKSEIFDDQFSVERPDGSNFTLKIRSTKLEDSAMYFCASQKDRGDSGNTIYFGEGSWLTVV.

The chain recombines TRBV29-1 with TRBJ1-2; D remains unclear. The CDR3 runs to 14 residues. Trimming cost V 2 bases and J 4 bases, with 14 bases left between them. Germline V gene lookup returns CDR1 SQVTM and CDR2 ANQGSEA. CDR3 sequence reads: CSVEPLRGAYGYTF. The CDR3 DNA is TGCAGCGTTGAACCCCTACGGGGAGCCTATGGCTACACCTTC.

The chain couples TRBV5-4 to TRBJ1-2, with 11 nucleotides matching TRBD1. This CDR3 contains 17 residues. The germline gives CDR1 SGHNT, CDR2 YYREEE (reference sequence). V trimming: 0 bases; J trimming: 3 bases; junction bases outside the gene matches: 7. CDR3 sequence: CASSLGGTGGIHYGYTF. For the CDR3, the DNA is TGTGCCAGCAGCTTGGGTGGGACAGGGGGGATACACTATGGCTACACCTTC.

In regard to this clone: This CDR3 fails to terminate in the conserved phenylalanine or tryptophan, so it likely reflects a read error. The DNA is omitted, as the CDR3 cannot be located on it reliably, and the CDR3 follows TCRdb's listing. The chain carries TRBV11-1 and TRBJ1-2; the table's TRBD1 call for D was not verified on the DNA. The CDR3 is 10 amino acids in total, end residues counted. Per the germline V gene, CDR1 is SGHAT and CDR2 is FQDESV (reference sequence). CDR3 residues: CASSLASDRP.

This CDR3 reads CASSPGGKGSYEQYF. Here the CDR3 DNA reads TGTGCCAGCAGCCCAGGGGGGAAGGGATCCTACGAGCAGTACTTC. The chain recombines TRBV5-4 with TRBJ2-7; tentatively, D is TRBD1 (7 bases). This CDR3 spans 15 amino acids. CDR1 is SGHNT and CDR2 is YYREEE in the germline V gene (reference sequence). Trimming cost V 4 bases and J 1 base, with 15 bases left between them.

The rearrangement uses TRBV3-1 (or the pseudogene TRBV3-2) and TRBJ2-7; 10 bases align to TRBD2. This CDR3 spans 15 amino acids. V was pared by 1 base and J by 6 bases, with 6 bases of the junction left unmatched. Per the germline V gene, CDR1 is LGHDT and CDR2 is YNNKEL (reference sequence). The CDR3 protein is CASSQGLAGASEQYF. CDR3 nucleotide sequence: TGTGCCAGCAGCCAAGGGCTAGCGGGGGCAAGCGAGCAGTACTTC.

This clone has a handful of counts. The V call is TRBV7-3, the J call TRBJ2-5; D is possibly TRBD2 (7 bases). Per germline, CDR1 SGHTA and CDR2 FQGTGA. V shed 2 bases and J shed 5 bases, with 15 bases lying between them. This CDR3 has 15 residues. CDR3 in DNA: TGTGCCAGCAGCTTAGGCGGGGGTCAGGGGGAGACCCAGTACTTC. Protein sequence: CASSLGGGQGETQYF.

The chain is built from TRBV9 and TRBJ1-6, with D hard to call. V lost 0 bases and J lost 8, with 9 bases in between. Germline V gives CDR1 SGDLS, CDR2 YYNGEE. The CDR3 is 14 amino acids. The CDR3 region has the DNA TGTGCCAGCAGCGTAGGATATCGGGATTCACCCCTCCACTTT. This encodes CASSVGYRDSPLHF.

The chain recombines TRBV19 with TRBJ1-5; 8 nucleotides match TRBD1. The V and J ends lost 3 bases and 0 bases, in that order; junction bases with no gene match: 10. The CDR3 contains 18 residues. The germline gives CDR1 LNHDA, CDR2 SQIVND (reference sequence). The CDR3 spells CASSMSLTGETSNQPQHF. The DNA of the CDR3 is TGTGCCAGTAGTATGTCCCTGACAGGGGAGACTAGCAATCAGCCCCAGCATTTT.

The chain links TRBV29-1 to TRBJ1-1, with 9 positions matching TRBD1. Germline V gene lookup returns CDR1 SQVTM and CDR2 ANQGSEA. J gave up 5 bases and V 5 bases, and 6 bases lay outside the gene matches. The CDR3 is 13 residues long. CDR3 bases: TGCAGCGTTCAACAGGGGGCAGGAACTGAAGCTTTCTTT. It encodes CSVQQGAGTEAFF.

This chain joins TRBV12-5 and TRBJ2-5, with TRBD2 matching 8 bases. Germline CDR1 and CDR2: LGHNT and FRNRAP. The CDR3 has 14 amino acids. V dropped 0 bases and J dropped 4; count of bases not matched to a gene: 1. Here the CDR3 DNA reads TGTGCTAGTGGTTTGGTCCGGGGGGGAGAGACCCAGTACTTC. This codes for CASGLVRGGETQYF.

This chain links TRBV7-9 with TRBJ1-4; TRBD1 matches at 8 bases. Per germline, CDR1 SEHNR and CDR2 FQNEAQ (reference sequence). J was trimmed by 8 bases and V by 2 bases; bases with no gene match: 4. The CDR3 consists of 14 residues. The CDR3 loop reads CASSLQGAKEKLFF. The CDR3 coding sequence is TGTGCCAGCAGCTTACAGGGGGCAAAAGAAAAACTGTTTTTT.

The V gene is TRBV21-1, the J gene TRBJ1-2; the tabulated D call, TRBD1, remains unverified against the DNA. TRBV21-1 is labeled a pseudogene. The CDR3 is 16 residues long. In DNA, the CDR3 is TGTGCCAGCAGCTATATCAGGGACAGGGAAGTCTATGGCTACACCTTC. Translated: CASSYIRDREVYGYTF.

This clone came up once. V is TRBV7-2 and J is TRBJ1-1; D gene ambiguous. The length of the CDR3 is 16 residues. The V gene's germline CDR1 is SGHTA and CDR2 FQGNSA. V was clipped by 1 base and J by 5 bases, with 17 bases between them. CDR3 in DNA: TGTGCCAGCAGCTTAGATTATCGGGGTAGTACAACTGAAGCTTTCTTT. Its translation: CASSLDYRGSTTEAFF.

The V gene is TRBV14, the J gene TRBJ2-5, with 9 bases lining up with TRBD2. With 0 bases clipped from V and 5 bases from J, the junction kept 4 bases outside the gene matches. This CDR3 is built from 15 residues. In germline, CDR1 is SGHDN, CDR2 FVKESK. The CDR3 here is CASSQDHTSGETQYF. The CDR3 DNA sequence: TGTGCCAGCAGCCAAGATCATACTAGCGGGGAGACCCAGTACTTC.

The CDR3 coding sequence is TGTGCCATCAGTGAGTCTTGGGGACAAAAAGAGACCCAGTACTTC. It yields the protein CAISESWGQKETQYF. The gene calls are TRBV10-3 and TRBJ2-5; D possibly corresponds to TRBD1 (6 bases). The ends were cut back, 0 bases at V and 3 bases at J, with 11 bases in the middle. Germline values: CDR1 ENHRY, CDR2 SYGVKD. The CDR3 length is 15 residues.